Sequencing of this T cell receptor beta chain was carried out in a study of human T cells and chemical hapten exposure. Time point noted: patch test 2, 6 weeks after DPC sensitization. The treatment: therapeutic diphenylcyclopropenone sensitization with weekly scalp DPC. This clonotype has at least ten counts. The V end lost 0 bases, the J end lost 2 bases, and 8 bases lay between the germline ends. The CDR3 runs 16 residues. Germline values: CDR1 LGHNA, CDR2 YSLEER. TCRdb reanalysed the RACE reads using MiXCR and keeps one entry per CDR3 protein. The table has approximately 350,000 distinct CDR3 sequences, under 6.5% seen once.

This specimen consisted of whole blood, obtained in connection with sensitization to the hapten diphenylcyclopropenone (DPC). The TCR sequence derives from a woman aged 18 to 35 with alopecia areata. Some clones in this sample may be carry-over from other donors' samples. This rearrangement joins TRBV4-3 to TRBJ1-6; D uncertain. In nucleotides, the CDR3 is TGCGCCAGCAGCCAAGATGATGGAACCTATAATTCACCCCTCCACTTT. Translated, it gives CASSQDDGTYNSPLHF.